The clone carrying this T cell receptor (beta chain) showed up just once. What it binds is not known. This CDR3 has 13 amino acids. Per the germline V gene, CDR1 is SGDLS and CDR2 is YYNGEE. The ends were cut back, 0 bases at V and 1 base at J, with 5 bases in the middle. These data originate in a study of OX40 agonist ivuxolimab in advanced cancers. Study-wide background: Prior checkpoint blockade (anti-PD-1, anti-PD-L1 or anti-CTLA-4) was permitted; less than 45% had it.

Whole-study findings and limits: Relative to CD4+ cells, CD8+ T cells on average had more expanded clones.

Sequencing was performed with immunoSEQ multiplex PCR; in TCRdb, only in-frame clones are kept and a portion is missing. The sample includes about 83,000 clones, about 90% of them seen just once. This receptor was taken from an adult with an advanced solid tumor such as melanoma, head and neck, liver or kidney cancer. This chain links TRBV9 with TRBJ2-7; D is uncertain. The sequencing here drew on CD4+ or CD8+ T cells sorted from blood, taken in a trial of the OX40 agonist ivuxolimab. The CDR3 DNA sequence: TGTGCCAGCAGCGTAGCTCCGTCCTACGAGCAGTACTTC. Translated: CASSVAPSYEQYF. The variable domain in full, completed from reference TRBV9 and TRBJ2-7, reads DSGVTQTPKHLITATGQRVTLRCSPRSGDLSVYWYQQSLDQGLQFLIQYYNGEERAKGNILERFSAQQFPDLHSELNLSSLELGDSALYFCASSVAPSYEQYFGPGTRLTVT.